The following is a T cell receptor beta chain sequence with its context. These data belong to a study of blood T cell repertoires in COVID-19. Assay: immunoSEQ multiplex PCR; the TCRdb copy retains only in-frame clones and omits some. This table has around 55,000 clones, roughly 87% appearing once. This TCR derives from a man aged 35 to 55 with COVID-19, enrolled during active disease. The sequencing input was peripheral blood.

The CDR3 here is CSANENRGRRVNTEAFF. CDR3 sequence (DNA): TGCAGTGCTAATGAGAACAGGGGGCGGAGGGTGAACACTGAAGCTTTCTTT. The chain is built from TRBV20-1 and TRBJ1-1; 9 bases are a match to TRBD1. V was clipped by 4 bases and J by 0 bases; unmatched bases: 12. The germline gives CDR1 DFQATT, CDR2 SNEGSKA (reference sequence). This CDR3 is 17 amino acids long.